The 17 T cell receptor beta chains listed next were all sequenced from one sample in a study of blood T cell repertoires in COVID-19 (dated by TCRdb to about 2020). The library relied on the immunoSEQ multiplex PCR assay. Entries here come from immuneACCESS through TCRdb and include only in-frame sequences with V and J called. Some clones fail to appear in such tables; in the studies checked, an unresolved V gene covers under half of the shortfall, and the cause of the remainder is unknown. Within this sample are around 98,000 clones, with 70% to 80% of them counted one time only. The ten most abundant clones make up roughly a quarter of the sample. The sequenced sample was peripheral blood. These TCRs come from a man between 65 and 85 years old with acute or convalescent COVID-19.

The chain couples TRBV5-1 to TRBJ2-3, with 7 bases fitting TRBD1. The length of the CDR3 is 16 residues. The germline V gene encodes CDR1 SGHRS and CDR2 YFSETQ. Trimming cost V 0 bases and J 0 bases; bases outside gene matches: 4. The CDR3 loop reads CASSLVTGFSTDTQYF. In nucleotides, the CDR3 is TGCGCCAGCAGCTTGGTGACAGGGTTCAGCACAGATACGCAGTATTTT.

The chain has TRBV7-9 and TRBJ2-3; 7 positions match TRBD1. Trimming cost V 5 bases and J 6 bases; bases outside gene matches: 2. Germline V gives CDR1 SEHNR, CDR2 FQNEAQ (reference sequence). The CDR3 covers 12 residues. Here the CDR3 DNA reads TGTGCCAGCAGCGAACAGGGGGATACGCAGTATTTT. Protein product: CASSEQGDTQYF.

This clone has only a few counts. This chain links TRBV9 with TRBJ2-3; 10 bases match TRBD1. Trimming at V came to 0 bases and at J to 1 base, leaving 17 bases not matched to a gene. The CDR3 extends over 21 amino acids. Germline V CDR1 and CDR2: SGDLS, YYNGEE. Here the CDR3 DNA reads TGTGCCAGCAGCGTAGGGGGGGACAGGGGTTTGAGGCCCCGCCGCACAGATACGCAGTATTTT. Encoded protein: CASSVGGDRGLRPRRTDTQYF.

The J gene is TRBJ1-5, the V gene TRBV27; D is undetermined. The V and J ends lost 4 bases and 0 bases respectively, with 10 bases between them. Germline loops: CDR1 MNHEY, CDR2 SMNVEV (reference sequence). The CDR3 runs 15 residues. CDR3 coding DNA: TGTGCCAGCAGTTCAGGTGTTAATAGCAATCAGCCCCAGCATTTT. This translates into CASSSGVNSNQPQHF.

V and J are TRBV7-3 and TRBJ1-6; 7 bases align to TRBD1. CDR3 length: 15 amino acids. Germline V gene data show CDR1 as SGHTA and CDR2 as FQGTGA. With V trimmed by 5 bases and J by 1 base, 2 bases remained unmatched. The CDR3 loop is CASSRQGSYNSPLHF. The CDR3 nucleotides read TGTGCCAGCAGCAGACAGGGTTCCTATAATTCACCCCTCCACTTT.

The chain is built from TRBV12-3 or TRBV12-4 and TRBJ1-4; unclear D gene. V lost 6 bases to trimming and J lost 7 bases, with 9 bases between them. The CDR3 is made up of 12 amino acids. The CDR3 sequence is CASRPESEKLFF. The CDR3 DNA is TGTGCCAGCAGACCGGAGAGTGAAAAACTGTTTTTT.

The chain joins TRBV30 to TRBJ1-1, with TRBD1 matching over 8 bases. Trimming cost V 3 bases and J 3 bases; bases outside gene matches: 3. The CDR3 is 13 amino acids. Germline values: CDR1 GTSNPN, CDR2 SVGIG (reference sequence). The CDR3 sequence is CAWRGTGYTEAFF. In DNA form, the CDR3 reads TGTGCCTGGAGGGGGACAGGCTACACTGAAGCTTTCTTT.

This chain uses TRBV7-8 with TRBJ1-6; 7 bases agree with TRBD1. The CDR3 loop spans 18 amino acids. Trimming cost V 5 bases and J 0 bases; bases outside gene matches: 10. CDR1 and CDR2 (germline): SGHVS, FQNEAQ. DNA of the CDR3: TGTGCCAGCAGCCCCGGGACAGTTAGGAGCTCCTATAATTCACCCCTCCACTTT. The encoded protein is CASSPGTVRSSYNSPLHF.

The CDR3 DNA follows: TGTGCCAGCAGTCGCGGGACAGGGGGGACCCAGTACTTC. Translation: CASSRGTGGTQYF. This chain links TRBV6-6 with TRBJ2-5; 11 nucleotides agree with TRBD1. V shed 5 bases, J shed 7 bases, and the junction held 3 bases outside the gene matches. The CDR3 length is 13 residues. In germline, CDR1 is MNHNY, CDR2 SVGAGI (reference sequence).

This chain joins TRBV18 and TRBJ1-5; the match to TRBD1 covers 8 bases. The ends lost 0 bases at V and 3 bases at J; junction bases unmatched: 7. The CDR3 contains 17 residues. Germline assignment: CDR1 KGHSH and CDR2 LQKENI. The CDR3 DNA reads TGTGCCAGCTCACCACCAAAGGCAGGGGGCATCAATCAGCCCCAGCATTTT. It yields the protein CASSPPKAGGINQPQHF.

The genes are TRBV18 and TRBJ1-1; D gene uncertain. CDR3 length: 13 residues. Germline V gives CDR1 KGHSH, CDR2 LQKENI. V lost 1 base and J lost 1, with 4 bases in between. The CDR3 region is CASSPLENTEAFF. The CDR3 bases are TGTGCCAGCTCACCACTAGAGAACACTGAAGCTTTCTTT.

The rearrangement links TRBV28 to TRBJ2-3; 8 nucleotides agree with TRBD2. CDR1 is MDHEN and CDR2 is SYDVKM in the germline V gene. The CDR3 runs 17 residues. The V and J ends lost 2 bases and 2 bases, in that order; junction bases with no gene match: 9. CDR3 residues: CASSLIVASGSTDTQYF. The CDR3 DNA is TGTGCCAGCAGTTTAATCGTGGCTAGCGGGTCCACAGATACGCAGTATTTT.

The chain uses TRBV27 and TRBJ2-7; 14 bases are shared with TRBD2. The germline gives CDR1 MNHEY, CDR2 SMNVEV (reference sequence). This CDR3 contains 19 residues. With 6 bases clipped from V and 5 bases from J, the junction kept 18 bases outside the gene matches. The CDR3 loop reads CASSLIGTSGSRARHEQYF. The CDR3 DNA is TGTGCCAGCAGCTTAATCGGGACTAGCGGGAGCCGAGCCCGCCACGAGCAGTACTTC.

CDR3 sequence: CASSFRDIQPQHF. DNA for the CDR3: TGTGCCAGCAGCTTTAGGGACATTCAGCCCCAGCATTTT. The chain employs TRBV7-2 and TRBJ1-5, with a possible D match to TRBD1 (6 bases). The germline V gene has CDR1 SGHTA and CDR2 FQGNSA. Trimming removed 3 bases from V and 6 bases from J, with 9 bases in between. This CDR3 is built from 13 residues.

V is TRBV4-1 and J is TRBJ2-7; 8 bases match TRBD2. J lost 5 bases, V lost 4 bases, and 7 bases had no gene match. From germline, CDR1 is MGHRA and CDR2 YSYEKL. This CDR3 contains 14 residues. The CDR3 loop is CASSRAPGGNEQYF. The CDR3 DNA sequence: TGCGCCAGCAGCCGGGCCCCGGGGGGGAACGAGCAGTACTTC.

The chain joins TRBV7-9 to TRBJ2-7; 8 nucleotides match TRBD2. This CDR3 has 13 residues. CDR1 is SEHNR, CDR2 FQNEAQ, per germline (reference sequence). V was pared by 5 bases and J by 7 bases, with 7 bases of the junction left unmatched. CDR3 sequence (DNA): TGTGCCAGCAGCCTCGGACTAGCAGATGAGCAGTACTTC. This sequence encodes CASSLGLADEQYF.

There are many counts of this clone. The chain combines TRBV4-2 with TRBJ2-5, with D perhaps matching TRBD1 (5 bases). Germline lookup yields CDR1 LGHNA and CDR2 YNFKEQ. V was trimmed by 0 bases and J by 7 bases, leaving 12 bases between them. The CDR3 has 14 amino acids. CDR3 in amino acids: CASSQDTGFGTQYF. The DNA of the CDR3 is TGTGCCAGCAGCCAAGATACAGGATTCGGGACCCAGTACTTC.